This TCR beta chain was observed in a study of cytomegalovirus exposure and HLA in healthy donors. The trim removed 3 bases at V and 2 bases at J, leaving 9 bases unmatched. CDR1 is GTSNPN, CDR2 SVGIG, per germline (reference sequence). The CDR3 length is 15 residues. Using immunoSEQ multiplex PCR, the repertoire was profiled, and TCRdb retains in-frame clones only, with some absent. The sample holds around 150,000 clones; just under 90% are singletons and the top ten take about a tenth. Material: PBMCs. The receptor's source is a woman aged 18-30 years in good health and CMV-seropositive. The chain links TRBV30 to TRBJ1-1; TRBD1 aligns across 7 bases. The DNA for the CDR3 is TGTGCCTGGAGACCCACGACAGGGCCCAACACTGAAGCTTTCTTT. As protein: CAWRPTTGPNTEAFF.